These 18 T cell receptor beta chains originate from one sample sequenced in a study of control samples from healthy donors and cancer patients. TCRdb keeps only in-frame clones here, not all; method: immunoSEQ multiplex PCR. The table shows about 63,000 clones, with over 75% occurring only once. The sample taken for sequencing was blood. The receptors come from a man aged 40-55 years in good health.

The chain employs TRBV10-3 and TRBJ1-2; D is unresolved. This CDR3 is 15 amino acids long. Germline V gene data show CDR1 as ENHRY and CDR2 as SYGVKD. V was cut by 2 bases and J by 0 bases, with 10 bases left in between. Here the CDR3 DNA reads TGTGCCATCAGTGAGCCGGGAAAGTCTAACTATGGCTACACCTTC. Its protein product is CAISEPGKSNYGYTF.

CDR3 in amino acids: CASSDFEGGADTQYF. DNA for the CDR3: TGTGCCAGCAGTGATTTTGAGGGCGGGGCAGATACGCAGTATTTT. J is TRBJ2-3 and V is TRBV25-1, with D possibly being TRBD2 (6 bases). The CDR3 has 15 residues. From germline, CDR1 is MGHDK and CDR2 SYGVNS. Deletions cut 3 bases from V and 4 bases from J, with 14 bases between.

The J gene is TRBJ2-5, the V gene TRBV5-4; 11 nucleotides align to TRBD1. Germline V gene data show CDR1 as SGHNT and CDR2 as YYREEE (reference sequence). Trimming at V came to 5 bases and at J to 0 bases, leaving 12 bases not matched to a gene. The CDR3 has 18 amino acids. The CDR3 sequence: CASRPELWTGGDQETQYF. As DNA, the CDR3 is TGTGCCAGCAGACCGGAACTATGGACAGGGGGCGACCAAGAGACCCAGTACTTC. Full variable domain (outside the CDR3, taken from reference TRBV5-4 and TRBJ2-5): ETGVTQSPTHLIKTRGQQVTLRCSSQSGHNTVSWYQQALGQGPQFIFQYYREEENGRGNFPPRFSGLQFPNYSSELNVNALELDDSALYLCASRPELWTGGDQETQYFGPGTRLLVL.

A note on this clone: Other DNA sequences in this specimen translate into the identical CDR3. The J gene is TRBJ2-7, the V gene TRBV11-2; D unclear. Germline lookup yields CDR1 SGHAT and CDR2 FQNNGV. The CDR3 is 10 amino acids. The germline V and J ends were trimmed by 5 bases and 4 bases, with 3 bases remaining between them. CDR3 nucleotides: TGTGCCAGCAGCCTTTACGAGCAGTACTTC. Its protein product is CASSLYEQYF.

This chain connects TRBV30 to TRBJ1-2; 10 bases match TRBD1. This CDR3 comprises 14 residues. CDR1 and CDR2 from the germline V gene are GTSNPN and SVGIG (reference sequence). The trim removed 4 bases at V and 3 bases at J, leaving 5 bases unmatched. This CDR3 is CAWTKTGGDYGYTF. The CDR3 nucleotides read TGTGCCTGGACCAAGACAGGGGGCGACTATGGCTACACCTTC.

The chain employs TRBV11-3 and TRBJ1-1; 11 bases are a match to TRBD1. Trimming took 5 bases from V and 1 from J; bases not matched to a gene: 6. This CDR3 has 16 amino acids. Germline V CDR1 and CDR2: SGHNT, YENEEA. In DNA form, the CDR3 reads TGTGCCAGCAGCCCCAGGACAGGGGGCTCGAACACTGAAGCTTTCTTT. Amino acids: CASSPRTGGSNTEAFF.

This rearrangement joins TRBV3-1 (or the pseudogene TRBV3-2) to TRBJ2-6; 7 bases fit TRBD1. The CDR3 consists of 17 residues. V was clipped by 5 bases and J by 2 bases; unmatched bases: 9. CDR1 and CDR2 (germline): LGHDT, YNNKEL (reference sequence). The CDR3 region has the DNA TGTGCCAGCAGCTCCCTACAGGGGTTGACTGGGGCCAACGTCCTGACTTTC. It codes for CASSSLQGLTGANVLTF.

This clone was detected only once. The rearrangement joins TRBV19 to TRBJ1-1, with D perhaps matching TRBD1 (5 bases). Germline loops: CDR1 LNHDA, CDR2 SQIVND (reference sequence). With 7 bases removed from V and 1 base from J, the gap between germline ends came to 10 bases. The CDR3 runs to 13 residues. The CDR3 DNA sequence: TGTGCCAGTAATCTAGGACAGAACACTGAAGCTTTCTTT. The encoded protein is CASNLGQNTEAFF.

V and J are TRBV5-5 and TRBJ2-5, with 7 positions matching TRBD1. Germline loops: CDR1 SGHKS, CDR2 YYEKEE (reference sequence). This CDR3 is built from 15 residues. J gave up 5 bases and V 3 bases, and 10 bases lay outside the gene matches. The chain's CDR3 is CASSSASGGRETQYF. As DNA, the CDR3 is TGTGCCAGCAGCTCTGCCTCAGGGGGAAGGGAGACCCAGTACTTC.

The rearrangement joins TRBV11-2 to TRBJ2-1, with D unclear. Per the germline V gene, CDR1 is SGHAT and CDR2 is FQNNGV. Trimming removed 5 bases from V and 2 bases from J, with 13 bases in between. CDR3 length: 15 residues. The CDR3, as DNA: TGTGCCAGCAGCCCAGTGGCCGGGCCCTACAATGAGCAGTTCTTC. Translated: CASSPVAGPYNEQFF.

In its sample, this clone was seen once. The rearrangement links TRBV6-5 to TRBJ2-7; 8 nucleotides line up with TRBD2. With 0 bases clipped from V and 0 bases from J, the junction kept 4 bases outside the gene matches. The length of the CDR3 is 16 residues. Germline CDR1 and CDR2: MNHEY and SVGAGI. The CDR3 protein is CASSYSAAGASYEQYF. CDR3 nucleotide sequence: TGTGCCAGCAGTTACTCAGCAGCGGGGGCCTCCTACGAGCAGTACTTC.

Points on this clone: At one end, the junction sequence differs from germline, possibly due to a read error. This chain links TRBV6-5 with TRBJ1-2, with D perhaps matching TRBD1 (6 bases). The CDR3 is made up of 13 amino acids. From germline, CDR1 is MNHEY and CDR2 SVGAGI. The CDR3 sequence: CASRYYRDNGYTF. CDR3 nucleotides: TGTGCCAGCAGATACTACAGGGATAATGGCTACACCTTC.

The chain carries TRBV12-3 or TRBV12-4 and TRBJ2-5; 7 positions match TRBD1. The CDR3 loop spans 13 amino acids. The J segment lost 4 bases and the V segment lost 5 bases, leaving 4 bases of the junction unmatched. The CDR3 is CASSGYRGETQYF. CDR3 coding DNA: TGTGCCAGCAGTGGGTACAGGGGAGAGACCCAGTACTTC.

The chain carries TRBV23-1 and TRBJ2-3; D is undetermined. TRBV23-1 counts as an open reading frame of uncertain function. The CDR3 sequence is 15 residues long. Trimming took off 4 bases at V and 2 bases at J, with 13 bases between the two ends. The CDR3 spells CASSRVDGATDTQYF. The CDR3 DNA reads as TGCGCCAGCAGTCGAGTAGATGGCGCCACAGATACGCAGTATTTT.

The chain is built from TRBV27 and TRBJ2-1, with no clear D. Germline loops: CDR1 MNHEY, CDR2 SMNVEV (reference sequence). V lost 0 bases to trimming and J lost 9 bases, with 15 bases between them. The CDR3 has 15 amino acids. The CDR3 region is CASSLSTTYGAEQFF. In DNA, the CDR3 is TGTGCCAGCAGTTTATCGACGACCTATGGCGCTGAGCAGTTCTTC.

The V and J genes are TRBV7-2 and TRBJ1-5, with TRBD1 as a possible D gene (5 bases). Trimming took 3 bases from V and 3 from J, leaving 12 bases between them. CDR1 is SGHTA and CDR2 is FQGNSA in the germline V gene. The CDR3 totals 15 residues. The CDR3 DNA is TGTGCCAGCAGCTTCGTCGACAGTGCCAATCAGCCCCAGCATTTT. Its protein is CASSFVDSANQPQHF.

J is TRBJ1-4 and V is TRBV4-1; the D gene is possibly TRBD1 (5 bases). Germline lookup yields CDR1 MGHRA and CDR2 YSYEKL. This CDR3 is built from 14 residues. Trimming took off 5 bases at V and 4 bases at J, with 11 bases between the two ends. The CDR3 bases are TGCGCCAGCAGCGCCCAGGGAGGTAATGAAAAACTGTTTTTT. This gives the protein CASSAQGGNEKLFF.

CDR3 DNA: TGCGCCAGCAGACTTGACAGGAACACAGATACGCAGTATTTT. Its translation is CASRLDRNTDTQYF. The chain carries TRBV5-1 and TRBJ2-3; perhaps TRBD1 as D (6 bases). V was pared by 5 bases and J by 2 bases, with 12 bases between. CDR3 length: 14 amino acids. Germline V gene lookup returns CDR1 SGHRS and CDR2 YFSETQ.